This record looks at one T cell receptor (beta chain) sequence and its context. Per germline, CDR1 WNHNN and CDR2 SYGVQD (reference sequence). The CDR3 runs to 14 residues. With 5 bases clipped from V and 3 bases from J, the junction kept 3 bases outside the gene matches. These data come from a study of blood T cell repertoires in COVID-19. The table came from immunoSEQ multiplex PCR; TCRdb's copy has only in-frame clones and leaves some out. The sample records around 77,000 clones, less than 95% being singletons. This chain links TRBV10-1 with TRBJ1-4; 7 positions match TRBD1. This clonotype was obtained from a woman aged 55-69 years with active COVID-19. The sequencing sample was made of peripheral blood. DNA for the CDR3: TGCGCCAGCAGTCCGGGACAGCCTAATGAAAAACTGTTTTTT. Its protein is CASSPGQPNEKLFF.